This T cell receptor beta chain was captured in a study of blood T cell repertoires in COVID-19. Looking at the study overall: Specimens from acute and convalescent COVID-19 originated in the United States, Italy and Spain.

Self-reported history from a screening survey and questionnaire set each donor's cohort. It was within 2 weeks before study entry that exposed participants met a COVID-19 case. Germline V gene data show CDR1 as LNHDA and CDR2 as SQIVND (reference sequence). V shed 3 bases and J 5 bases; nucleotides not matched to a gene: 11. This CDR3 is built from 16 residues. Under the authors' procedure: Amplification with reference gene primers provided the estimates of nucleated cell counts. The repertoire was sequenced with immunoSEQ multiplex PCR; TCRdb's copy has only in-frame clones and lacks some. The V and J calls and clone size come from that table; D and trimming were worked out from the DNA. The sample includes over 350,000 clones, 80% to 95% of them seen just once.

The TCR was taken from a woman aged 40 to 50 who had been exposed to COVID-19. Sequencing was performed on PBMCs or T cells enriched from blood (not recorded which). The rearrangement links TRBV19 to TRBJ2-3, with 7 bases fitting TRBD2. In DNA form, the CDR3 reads TGTGCCAGTAGTATTGGGACCGGATCGGGGGGAGATACGCAGTATTTT. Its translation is CASSIGTGSGGDTQYF.